These T cell receptor beta chains were read from a single sample in a study of molecular identifiers for immune sequencing clone quantification. TCRdb used MiXCR to reprocess the PCR reads, holding one entry per CDR3 protein. Of approximately 550,000 distinct CDR3 sequences listed, 25% are singletons. The sample was naive CD8+ T cells from blood, with Jurkat cell RNA spiked in. These receptor sequences come from a human donor in good health. Some libraries in this study had Jurkat cell RNA spiked in. The CDR3 runs from the conserved cysteine through the conserved F or W. The D gene is left open where the match is weak. Clone size is stated in some rows and not others, as once, few, many or a class when expanded.

j_call v_call clone_size d_call cdr3_nt cdr3_aa
TRBJ1-4 TRBV6-4 many - TGTGCCAGCAAAAACAGGAAATCTAATGAAAAACTGTTTTTT CASKNRKSNEKLFF
TRBJ1-5 TRBV27 many - TGTGCCAGCAGCCAGGGTACAAATCAGCCCCAGCATTTT CASSQGTNQPQHF
TRBJ2-7 TRBV3-1 many - TGTGCCAGCAGTCCGAGTGCGGCGAGATCCTACGAGCAGTACTTC CASSPSAARSYEQYF
TRBJ1-6 TRBV30 - - TGTGCCTGGAGTGGGATAACCTCACCCCTCCACTTT CAWSGITSPLHF
TRBJ1-1 TRBV10-3 - - TGTGTCATCAGTGAGACCGGGACAGAAGCTTTCTTT CVISETGTEAFF
TRBJ1-1 TRBV4-1 - - TGCGCCAGCAGCCAAGATTTAGGGCAGAACAGTACGAACACTGAAGCTTTCTTT CASSQDLGQNSTNTEAFF
TRBJ1-1 TRBV13 many - TGTGCCAGCAGCCCCCTACGGGTGTCGGGTAACACTGAAGCTTTCTTT CASSPLRVSGNTEAFF
TRBJ2-5 TRBV6-2/TRBV6-3 many - TGTGCCAGCAGTTACACGGATCGGCCTGGGTTACGGAAAGAGACCCAGTACTTC CASSYTDRPGLRKETQYF
TRBJ1-1 TRBV11-2 - - TGTGCCAGCAGCTTAGCGGCAGCCACTGAAGCTTTCTTT CASSLAAATEAFF
TRBJ2-3 TRBV4-3 many - TGCGCCAGCAGCCGGGAGGAACTTCCGGATACGCAGTATTTT CASSREELPDTQYF
TRBJ1-1 TRBV25-1 many TRBD1 TGTGCCAGCAGTGGGGGGACAGGTTCCTTTGAAGCTTTCTTT CASSGGTGSFEAFF
TRBJ2-2 TRBV29-1 many - TGCAGCGTCGATCTTACATCGAACACCGGGGAGCTGTTTTTT CSVDLTSNTGELFF
TRBJ2-7 TRBV12-3/TRBV12-4 few TRBD1 TGTGCCAGCAGTTCCGGGACAGGGGGTCTTGGAGAGCAGTACTTC CASSSGTGGLGEQYF
TRBJ2-3 TRBV15 many - TGTGCCACCAGCAGTCCTCCCTCTTTGGGCACAGATACGCAGTATTTT CATSSPPSLGTDTQYF
TRBJ1-5 TRBV6-5 - TRBD1 TGTGCCTCCCAGGGGGTGGGCAATCAGCCCCAGCATTTT CASQGVGNQPQHF
TRBJ2-3 TRBV7-6 few TRBD1 TGTGCCAGCAGCGATGGGGACAGGGGGCTAACAGATACGCAGTATTTT CASSDGDRGLTDTQYF
TRBJ2-7 TRBV12-5 many TRBD2 TGTGCTAGTGGTCCGGGGACTAGCGGAAACTACGAGCAGTACTTC CASGPGTSGNYEQYF
TRBJ1-2 TRBV6-5 - - TGTGCCAGCAGTTACTCAGAGGACACCTATGGCTACACCTTC CASSYSEDTYGYTF
TRBJ2-7 TRBV9 few TRBD2 TGTGCCAGCAGCGTAGGTTCTAGCGGGGGCTACGAGCAGTACTTC CASSVGSSGGYEQYF
TRBJ1-1 TRBV20-1 many - TGCAGTGCTAGAGATTATGAACAGGGTAACACTGAAGCTTTCTTT CSARDYEQGNTEAFF
TRBJ2-7 TRBV27 - TRBD1 TGTGCCAGTAGTTTCGGTGCAGGGGGCTTGTACGAGCAGTACTTC CASSFGAGGLYEQYF
TRBJ2-2 TRBV4-3 - TRBD2 TGCGCCAGCAGCCAAGATCGCTCATCGGGAGCGGGAACCGGGGAGCTGTTTTTT CASSQDRSSGAGTGELFF
TRBJ1-1 TRBV21-1 few - TGTGCCAGCAGACACAACGGCCTGAGCGCTGAAGCTTCCTTT CASRHNGLSAEASF
TRBJ2-3 TRBV15 - TRBD2 TGTGCCACCAGCTTACTGGGACTAGCGGGGGGGTTTAGCACAGATACGCAGTATTTT CATSLLGLAGGFSTDTQYF
TRBJ2-7 TRBV5-8 many TRBD2 TGTGCCAGCAGCTTGGCGAGTCCCCCCGGACTAGCGGAACAGTACTTC CASSLASPPGLAEQYF
TRBJ2-7 TRBV27 many TRBD1 TGTGCCAGCAGCTACGGGACAGGGTCTGCCTACGAGCAGTACTTC CASSYGTGSAYEQYF
TRBJ2-6 TRBV12-3/TRBV12-4 - - TGTGCCAGCAGTTCTCCCGGTCAAATCGGGGCCAACGTCCTGACTTTC CASSSPGQIGANVLTF
TRBJ2-3 TRBV28 many - TGTGCCAGCAGTTTAGCGGGGTGGGGATCCACAGATACGCAGTATTTT CASSLAGWGSTDTQYF
TRBJ2-7 TRBV11-2 - - TGTGCCAGCAGCTTAGGTGACCAGGGGTACGAGCAGTACTTC CASSLGDQGYEQYF
TRBJ1-2 TRBV12-2 few - TGTGCAAGTCGCTTACTTCAGGGGATCTATGGCTACACCTTC CASRLLQGIYGYTF
TRBJ2-3 TRBV6-7 - - TGTGCCAGCAGCCGGGGAGGTGGGAGGCCCACAGATACGCAGTATTTT CASSRGGGRPTDTQYF
TRBJ2-7 TRBV20-1 - - TGCAGTGCTAACTACGAGCAGTACTTC CSANYEQYF
TRBJ2-3 TRBV6-2/TRBV6-3 few - TGTGCCAGCAGTTCACCTTGGACCACCACAGATACGCAGTATTTT CASSSPWTTTDTQYF
TRBJ1-2 TRBV6-5 few - TGTGCCAGCAGTTACTCGTTCAGCGAGTTTATATACTATGGCTACACCTTC CASSYSFSEFIYYGYTF
TRBJ1-2 TRBV29-1 - - - CRADSSYGCTF
TRBJ2-5 TRBV27 - - TGTGCCAGCAGTCCACAGCTAAAAGAGACCCAGTACTTC CASSPQLKETQYF
TRBJ1-5 TRBV6-5 - TRBD1 TGTACCAGCAGGCGAACAGGGGGCAGCAATCAGCCCCAGCATTTT CTSRRTGGSNQPQHF
TRBJ1-1 TRBV7-9 many - TGTGCCAGCAGTACGACAGGTGGGCTCGAAGCTTTCTTT CASSTTGGLEAFF
TRBJ2-1 TRBV4-3 few - TGCGCCAGCAGCCAAGACGCGGCAAATTACAATGAGCAGTTCTTC CASSQDAANYNEQFF
TRBJ1-6 TRBV9 few TRBD1 TGTGCCAGCAGCGTGGGGGACAGCGCGAATTCACCCCTCCACTTT CASSVGDSANSPLHF
TRBJ2-6 TRBV4-3 few - TGCGCCAGCAGCCAAGATATGGCAGGGGCTGGGGCCAACGTCCTGACTTTC CASSQDMAGAGANVLTF
TRBJ2-5 TRBV2 many - TGTGCCAGCAGTGAAGGTCTGGGGCACCAAGAGACCCAGTACTTC CASSEGLGHQETQYF
TRBJ2-1 TRBV14 - - TGTGCCAGCAGCCAAGGGACGGCGGCTTACGACAATGAGCAGTTCTTC CASSQGTAAYDNEQFF
TRBJ1-6 TRBV7-9 many TRBD1 TGTGCCAGCAGCGGAACGACAGGGAATTCACCCCTCCACTTT CASSGTTGNSPLHF
TRBJ2-5 TRBV6-2/TRBV6-3 - - TGTGCCAGCAGCCGGGGGGCCCAGGGAGAGGCCCAGTACTTC CASSRGAQGEAQYF
TRBJ2-7 TRBV7-6 many - TGTGCCAGCAGCTTAACCCCGGGAAGCTACGAGCAGTACTTC CASSLTPGSYEQYF
TRBJ2-5 TRBV7-6 - TRBD1 TGTGCCAGCAGCTTAGGGGCAGGGGGAGAGACCCAGTACTTC CASSLGAGGETQYF
TRBJ2-2 TRBV12-3/TRBV12-4 few TRBD1 TGTGCCAGCAGTTCCTATAGACAGGGGGTTGGCGGGGAGCTGTTTTTT CASSSYRQGVGGELFF
TRBJ2-7 TRBV7-8 few - TGTGCCAGCAGCTGGGCGCCCGATTGGGATGAGCAGTACTTC CASSWAPDWDEQYF
TRBJ2-3 TRBV20-1 many TRBD2 TGCAGTGCCGCTACTAGCGGGAGTCCTGCAGATACGCAGTATTTT CSAATSGSPADTQYF
TRBJ1-1 TRBV7-6 few TRBD1 TGTGCCAGCAGCTCAGCCCAGGGGGCCAGGGGCACTGAAGCTTTCTTT CASSSAQGARGTEAFF
TRBJ2-3 TRBV7-2 many TRBD2 TGTGCCAGCAGCTTATTAGCGGGGCCCACAGATACGCAGTATTTT CASSLLAGPTDTQYF
TRBJ2-3 TRBV4-1 - - TGCGCCAGCAGCCAAGTGAGGCGGGTAGATACGCAGTATTTT CASSQVRRVDTQYF